This T cell receptor (beta chain) comes out of a study of blood T cell repertoires in COVID-19. Overall study context: COVID-19 samples collected from the United States, Italy and Spain covered acute and convalescent phases. T cells, B-cell-depleted T cells, or PBMCs provided the cDNA or gDNA that served as material.

Trimming took 4 bases from V and 5 from J, leaving 11 bases between them. This CDR3 has 13 amino acids. CDR1 and CDR2 (germline): MNHNY, SVGAGI (reference sequence). Per the original methods: Reference gene primer amplification in the assay estimated nucleated cell counts. Here immunoSEQ multiplex PCR was the method, and the copy in TCRdb shows in-frame clones only, minus some. V, J and clone size reflect that table, while D and trimming were determined from the DNA. The profile shows a few hundred thousand clones, about 90% of them singletons. Residents of about two dozen US areas, aged roughly 18 to 89 years, made up the participants.

This receptor was obtained from a woman in her twenties or thirties who had recovered from COVID-19. The chain uses TRBV6-6 and TRBJ1-1, with D uncertain. The sequenced sample consisted of PBMCs or T cells enriched from blood (not recorded which). In nucleotides, the CDR3 is TGTGCCAGCAGTTTCGACTCCCGGACTGAAGCTTTCTTT. It encodes CASSFDSRTEAFF.